This paragraph covers one T cell receptor beta chain sequence. Its antigen remains unknown. CDR1 is SGHRS and CDR2 is YFSETQ in the germline V gene. The CDR3 has 14 residues. V lost 4 bases and J lost 5; bases outside the gene matches: 6. The PCR employed 60 Vbeta primers together with 13 Jbeta primers. Libraries were prepared by immunoSEQ multiplex PCR; TCRdb keeps only in-frame clonotypes and omits some of them. The repertoire holds about 71,000 clones, with about 70% as singletons. This entry comes from a study of cytomegalovirus exposure and HLA in healthy donors. Study information: For the approximately 400 genotyped donors, 75% to 90% fell within the Caucasian-associated ancestry cluster. Study results and caveats: The majority of TCR sequences were rare, yet some public TCRs appeared in many donors. In terms of immune exposure information, only CMV serostatus was available. The study put 160 or so TCR beta chains on its list as cytomegalovirus-associated.

The TCR was taken from a middle-aged man in good health and CMV-seropositive. The genes are TRBV5-1 and TRBJ2-3; 8 bases align to TRBD2. Input material: PBMCs. CDR3 in amino acids: CASSPTAGGDTQYF. The CDR3 DNA is TGCGCCAGCAGCCCGACGGCGGGGGGAGATACGCAGTATTTT.